What follows are 18 T cell receptor beta chains derived from one specimen sequenced in a study of blood T cell repertoires in COVID-19. Sequencing was performed with immunoSEQ multiplex PCR; in TCRdb, only in-frame clones are kept and a portion is missing. The data hold about 200,000 clones, with approximately 90% observed a single time. Material: PBMCs or T cells enriched from blood (not recorded which). The receptor set was obtained from a middle-aged woman in a cohort exposed to, infected with or recovered from COVID-19 (not recorded which).

The chain has TRBV19 and TRBJ2-7, with TRBD2 as a possible D gene (5 bases). V lost 3 bases, J lost 2 bases, and 17 bases lay in between. This CDR3 spans 16 amino acids. Germline loops: CDR1 LNHDA, CDR2 SQIVND (reference sequence). CDR3 sequence: CASSIGPGSGPYEQYF. The CDR3 nucleotides are TGTGCCAGTAGTATCGGGCCGGGGAGTGGGCCCTACGAGCAGTACTTC.

The V and J genes are TRBV5-1 and TRBJ2-5; 8 bases map to TRBD1. Germline trimming cut 0 bases from V and 4 bases from J; bases unmatched to any gene: 5. The CDR3 sequence is 15 residues long. Per germline, CDR1 SGHRS and CDR2 YFSETQ. The CDR3 DNA follows: TGCGCCAGCAGCTTGGGGACAGGGAACCGAGAGACCCAGTACTTC. Its protein product is CASSLGTGNRETQYF.

The chain links TRBV4-1 to TRBJ1-1; 7 bases match TRBD1. Germline values: CDR1 MGHRA, CDR2 YSYEKL. The CDR3 covers 13 residues. V lost 1 base, J lost 7 bases, and 3 bases stayed unmatched. Written as DNA, the CDR3 is TGCGCCAGCAGCCAAGCACCAGGGGGTGAAGCTTTCTTT. Protein: CASSQAPGGEAFF.

This rearrangement joins TRBV30 to TRBJ1-6, with 8 bases identical to TRBD1. The CDR3 covers 16 residues. The V and J ends lost 1 base and 0 bases, in that order; junction bases with no gene match: 2. CDR1 and CDR2 (germline): GTSNPN, SVGIG (reference sequence). The CDR3 loop is CAWSGTGGSYNSPLHF. The DNA of the CDR3 is TGTGCCTGGAGTGGAACAGGGGGCTCCTATAATTCACCCCTCCACTTT.

This rearrangement joins TRBV7-2 to TRBJ1-2, with D possibly TRBD1 on 6 matching bases. Germline assignment: CDR1 SGHTA and CDR2 FQGNSA. This CDR3 is 13 amino acids long. V dropped 5 bases and J dropped 2 bases, with 9 bases sitting between them. The CDR3 reads CASSRGQNYGYTF. For the CDR3, the DNA is TGTGCCAGCAGCAGAGGACAGAACTATGGCTACACCTTC. The whole variable domain, remainder taken from reference TRBV7-2 and TRBJ1-2, is GAGVSQSPSNKVTEKGKDVELRCDPISGHTALYWYRQSLGQGLEFLIYFQGNSAPDKSGLPSDRFSAERTGGSVSTLTIQRTQQEDSAVYLCASSRGQNYGYTFGSGTRLTVV.

The chain joins TRBV4-1 to TRBJ2-5; possible D gene TRBD2, 5 bases. This CDR3 is 15 amino acids long. Germline V gives CDR1 MGHRA, CDR2 YSYEKL. V shed 5 bases and J shed 2 bases, with 15 bases lying between them. CDR3 sequence reads: CASSEQRRIQETQYF. In DNA form, the CDR3 reads TGCGCCAGCAGCGAGCAGCGGAGAATTCAAGAGACCCAGTACTTC.

This chain uses TRBV6-2 or TRBV6-3 with TRBJ2-3; D gene ambiguous. V was shortened by 0 bases and J by 0 bases, with 7 bases between the two germline ends. Germline loops: CDR1 MNHEY, CDR2 SVGEGT. The CDR3 is 15 residues long. This chain's CDR3 is CASSYSAASTDTQYF. CDR3 nucleotides: TGTGCCAGCAGTTACTCGGCGGCTAGCACAGATACGCAGTATTTT.

V and J are TRBV7-6 and TRBJ1-2; D may be TRBD1 (6 bases). Deletions cut 5 bases from V and 4 bases from J, with 17 bases between. The CDR3 contains 15 residues. Per the germline V gene, CDR1 is SGHVS and CDR2 is FNYEAQ. DNA for the CDR3: TGTGCCAGCAGCCTAAACGCAGGGGCCACCTATGGCTACACCTTC. This gives the protein CASSLNAGATYGYTF.

The CDR3: CASTNRLAGEALHEQFF. The CDR3 coding sequence is TGTGCCAGTACCAACCGACTAGCGGGAGAGGCGCTGCATGAGCAGTTCTTC. The V call is TRBV19, the J call TRBJ2-1; 12 nucleotides align to TRBD2. The length of the CDR3 is 17 residues. The V and J ends lost 7 bases and 8 bases, in that order; junction bases with no gene match: 15. Germline V gene data show CDR1 as LNHDA and CDR2 as SQIVND (reference sequence).

This chain uses TRBV11-3 with TRBJ2-5; the match to TRBD2 covers 8 bases. CDR1 SGHNT and CDR2 YENEEA come from the germline V gene. This CDR3 comprises 15 residues. After removal of 2 bases from V and 1 base from J, the junction contained 3 bases not matched to a gene. CDR3 coding DNA: TGTGCCAGCAGCTTAAGTGGGACTAGCCAAGAGACCCAGTACTTC. Translating it yields CASSLSGTSQETQYF.

The V gene is TRBV2, the J gene TRBJ1-1; 9 bases are shared with TRBD1. This CDR3 has 17 residues. The germline V gene encodes CDR1 SNHLY and CDR2 FYNNEI. V trimming: 6 bases; J trimming: 4 bases; junction bases outside the gene matches: 15. The CDR3 DNA sequence: TGTGCCAGCAGCCTTGCCGGGACAGGGAATAATAGCACTGAAGCTTTCTTT. This gives the protein CASSLAGTGNNSTEAFF.

This rearrangement joins TRBV7-7 to TRBJ2-5, with 9 bases lining up with TRBD1. Germline values: CDR1 SSHAT, CDR2 FNYEAQ (reference sequence). With 1 base clipped from V and 3 bases from J, the junction kept 3 bases outside the gene matches. This CDR3 comprises 15 residues. The CDR3 region is CASSLGGTGKETQYF. In DNA, the CDR3 is TGTGCCAGCAGCTTAGGTGGGACAGGGAAAGAGACCCAGTACTTC.

The genes are TRBV5-1 and TRBJ1-1; 7 bases are shared with TRBD1. The V gene end was trimmed by 5 bases and the J gene end by 4 bases; junction bases not matched to a gene: 8. The CDR3 consists of 14 residues. Germline-derived CDR1 and CDR2 are SGHRS and YFSETQ. The CDR3 loop reads CASRRGLEGTEAFF. CDR3 sequence (DNA): TGCGCCAGCAGAAGGGGGCTGGAGGGCACTGAAGCTTTCTTT.

The chain employs TRBV11-2 and TRBJ2-7, with D perhaps matching TRBD1 (5 bases). There are 12 residues in the CDR3. V gave up 4 bases and J gave up 9 bases, with 13 bases separating them. The V gene's germline CDR1 is SGHAT and CDR2 FQNNGV. As DNA, the CDR3 is TGTGCCAGCAGCTCAGAAGGGGTGAGGCAGTACTTC. Its protein is CASSSEGVRQYF. The full variable domain, rest sourced from reference TRBV11-2 and TRBJ2-7, is EAGVAQSPRYKIIEKRQSVAFWCNPISGHATLYWYQQILGQGPKLLIQFQNNGVVDDSQLPKDRFSAERLKGVDSTLKIQPAKLEDSAVYLCASSSEGVRQYFGPGTRLTVT.

The genes are TRBV21-1 and TRBJ2-1; the D call TRBD2 from the table was never checked on the DNA. TRBV21-1 is reported as a pseudogene. CDR3 size: 20 residues. Written as DNA, the CDR3 is TGTGCCAGCAGAAGAAAGGAACCCCAAGGGCGGGGGGACCCTTACAATGAGCAGTTCTTC. It codes for CASRRKEPQGRGDPYNEQFF.

The gene calls are TRBV4-2 and TRBJ1-6; D is unresolved. Per germline, CDR1 LGHNA and CDR2 YNFKEQ. The CDR3 sequence is 15 residues long. V was clipped by 0 bases and J by 11 bases, with 14 bases between them. The CDR3 DNA is TGTGCCAGCAGCCAAGATGGTAGGGCCGGGGCACCCCTCCACTTT. Protein: CASSQDGRAGAPLHF.

J is TRBJ2-1 and V is TRBV7-9, with D perhaps matching TRBD2 (6 bases). This CDR3 spans 16 amino acids. V was clipped by 5 bases and J by 0 bases, with 14 bases between them. Germline V CDR1 and CDR2: SEHNR, FQNEAQ (reference sequence). The CDR3 nucleotides read TGTGCCAGCAGCAACGGGGCGGGACCCTCCTACAATGAGCAGTTCTTC. Amino acids: CASSNGAGPSYNEQFF.

The CDR3 DNA follows: TGTGCCAGCAGCGTAGATGGGGGCCCTGGAAAACTGTTTTTT. Protein product: CASSVDGGPGKLFF. The V and J genes are TRBV9 and TRBJ1-4; TRBD1 is a possible D gene (6 bases). V gave up 0 bases and J gave up 10 bases, with 13 bases separating them. From germline, CDR1 is SGDLS and CDR2 YYNGEE. The CDR3 is made up of 14 amino acids.